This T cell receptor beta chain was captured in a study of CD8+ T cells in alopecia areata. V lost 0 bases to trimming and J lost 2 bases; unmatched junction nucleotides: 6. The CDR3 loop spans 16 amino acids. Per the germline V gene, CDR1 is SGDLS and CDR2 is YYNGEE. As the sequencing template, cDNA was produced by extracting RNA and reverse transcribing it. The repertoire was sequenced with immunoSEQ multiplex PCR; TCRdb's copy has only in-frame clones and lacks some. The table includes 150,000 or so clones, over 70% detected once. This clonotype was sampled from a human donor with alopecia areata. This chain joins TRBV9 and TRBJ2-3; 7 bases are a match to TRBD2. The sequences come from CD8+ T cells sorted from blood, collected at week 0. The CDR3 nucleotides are TGTGCCAGCAGCGTAGGAGGGGCGGGGGTCACAGATACGCAGTATTTT. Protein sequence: CASSVGGAGVTDTQYF.